This entry is about one T cell receptor beta chain. Original processing methods: Nucleated cell counts were estimated from reference gene primer amplification. Clones were sequenced by immunoSEQ multiplex PCR, and TCRdb holds only the in-frame ones, with some missing. V and J calls plus clone size are reproduced from that table; the DNA served to infer D and trimming. The sample comprises tens of thousands of clones, roughly 86% of which are singletons, and about 20% rests with the top ten. The data originate from a study of blood T cell repertoires in COVID-19. Study context: Samples taken during acute and convalescent COVID-19 were collected in the United States, Italy and Spain. The cDNA or gDNA used as material had been derived from T cells, B-cell-depleted T cells, or PBMCs.

This receptor was identified in a woman of 80 years or more in a cohort sampled during active or convalescent COVID-19. Sequenced: peripheral blood.

In DNA form, the CDR3 reads TGTGCCAGCAGCCGGTGGGCTAGCGGGAGTCCCTACAATGAGCAGTTCTTC. It encodes CASSRWASGSPYNEQFF. This chain joins TRBV14 and TRBJ2-1, with 10 bases lining up with TRBD2. The junction had 8 bases not matched to a gene; V was cut back by 4 bases and J by 2 bases. Germline loops: CDR1 SGHDN, CDR2 FVKESK. CDR3 length: 17 amino acids.